The following is a TCR beta chain sequence with its context. Its antigen remains unknown. The data originate from a study of regulatory T cells in long-lasting Graves disease. The study, taken as a whole, reports: Newly diagnosed Graves' patients exceeded persistent ones in TCR diversity. With persistent disease, TRBV28, TRBJ1-2 and TRBJ2-5 were the favored segments. It was peripheral blood alone, not thyroid tissue, that was studied.

Time point specified: persistent/refractory GD, antithyroid drugs over 5 years with positive TRAb. RNA extracted from PBMCs served as the sequencing template. This CDR3 has 14 residues. CDR1 is DFQATT, CDR2 SNEGSKA, per germline (reference sequence). Trimming shortened V by 5 bases and J by 7 bases, and 21 bases separated the two germline ends. The TCR beta library used iRepertoire HTBI primers with Arm-PCR amplification of CDR3. Original handling: Identified segments across samples numbered approximately 62 TRBV and roughly 15 TRBJ. TCRdb analysed the multiplex PCR reads with MiXCR anew, one entry per CDR3 protein. For this entry, the V and J calls and clone size follow TCRdb and not the study's own pipeline. This repertoire shows some 370,000 distinct CDR3 sequences, under 25% found once; its top ten account for about a fifth.

J is TRBJ2-7 and V is TRBV20-1; the D is unclear. The sequence came from a female donor with Graves disease. The sample consisted of peripheral blood mononuclear cells (PBMCs), taken when the disease was refractory, from a patient treated with antithyroid drugs. CDR3 amino acids: CSASFSGPHREQYF. The DNA for the CDR3 is TGCAGTGCTTCCTTTTCTGGACCGCACCGGGAGCAGTACTTC.